The sequence of this TCR beta chain was determined in a study of CD8 T cells in Susac syndrome. This clonotype was recorded only once. As yet, its antigen is unknown. Study results and caveats: An acknowledgment was made by the study that its TCR sequencing and HLA analysis involved relatively few individuals.

TEMRA cells were FACS-enriched, and CD8+ and CD4+ T cells were isolated negatively. Roughly 0.45 to 1 ug RNA was reverse transcribed with random hexamers. TCRdb analysed the immunoSEQ multiplex PCR reads with MiXCR anew, one entry per CDR3 protein. The sample carries around 230,000 distinct CDR3 sequences, around 96% recorded once. V shed 7 bases, J shed 2 bases, and the junction held 9 bases outside the gene matches. The CDR3 extends over 14 amino acids. Germline V gene lookup returns CDR1 SQVTM and CDR2 ANQGSEA. The TCR sequence derives from a human donor with multiple sclerosis. The sample consisted of CD4+ T cells from PBMCs. The gene calls are TRBV29-1 and TRBJ2-7, with 9 bases fitting TRBD1. The CDR3 coding sequence is TGCAGCGCTAATAGGGGGACAGGGACCTACGAGCAGTACTTC. It specifies CSANRGTGTYEQYF.